The sample holds a few counts of the clone carrying this TCR beta chain. No antigen is known for it. These data come from a study of response to subunit inactivated influenza vaccine. Study-wide points: That few new T cells are recruited by each seasonal influenza vaccination was the authors' suggestion.

The V gene end was trimmed by 4 bases and the J gene end by 4 bases; junction bases not matched to a gene: 12. The V gene's germline CDR1 is SGDLS and CDR2 YYNGEE. The CDR3 runs to 17 residues. TCRdb reprocessed the RT-PCR reads via MiXCR and lists one record per CDR3 protein. The data contain hundreds of thousands of distinct CDR3 sequences, 9.5% to 12% of them seen just once; the ten biggest clones take up around 12%. The sequenced sample was PBMCs from blood, obtained about 6 weeks after vaccination. The chain has TRBV9 and TRBJ2-2, with TRBD2 identical over 8 bases. The source of this sequence is a man aged 45-65 years who received an inactivated influenza vaccine. The CDR3 reads CASSPFGGTSATGELFF. The CDR3 region has the DNA TGTGCCAGCAGCCCCTTTGGGGGGACTAGTGCCACCGGGGAGCTGTTTTTT. Looking up the rest from reference TRBV9 and TRBJ2-2 gives the full variable domain: DSGVTQTPKHLITATGQRVTLRCSPRSGDLSVYWYQQSLDQGLQFLIQYYNGEERAKGNILERFSAQQFPDLHSELNLSSLELGDSALYFCASSPFGGTSATGELFFGEGSRLTVL.